Sequencing of this TCR beta chain was carried out in a study of blood T cell repertoires in COVID-19. Study at large: Samples came from the United States, Italy and Spain, spanning acute and convalescent COVID-19. Sources were T cells, B-cell-depleted T cells, or PBMCs; the material itself was cDNA or gDNA.

The repertoire was sequenced with immunoSEQ multiplex PCR; TCRdb's copy has only in-frame clones and lacks some. Of under 80,000 clones in the sample, about 86% were seen once. This TCR was recovered from a human donor in a cohort sampled during active COVID-19. Sequenced material: peripheral blood.

CDR3 residues: CASSVGENQPQHF. The DNA for the CDR3 is TGTGCCAGCAGTGTCGGGGAGAATCAGCCCCAGCATTTT. The rearrangement joins TRBV2 to TRBJ1-5; no reliable D call. The V gene's germline CDR1 is SNHLY and CDR2 FYNNEI. Trimming removed 4 bases from V and 4 bases from J, with 8 bases in between. There are 13 residues in the CDR3.